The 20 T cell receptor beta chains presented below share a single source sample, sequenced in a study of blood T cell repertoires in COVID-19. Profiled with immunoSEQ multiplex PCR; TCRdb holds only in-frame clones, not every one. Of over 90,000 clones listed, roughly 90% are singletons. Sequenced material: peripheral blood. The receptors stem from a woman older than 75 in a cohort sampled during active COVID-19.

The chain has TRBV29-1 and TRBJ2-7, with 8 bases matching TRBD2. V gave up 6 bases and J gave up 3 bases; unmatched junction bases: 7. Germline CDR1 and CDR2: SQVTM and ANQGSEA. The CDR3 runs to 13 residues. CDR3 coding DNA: TGCAGCGTCGCCGGGGGGGGGTACTACGAGCAGTACTTC. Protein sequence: CSVAGGGYYEQYF.

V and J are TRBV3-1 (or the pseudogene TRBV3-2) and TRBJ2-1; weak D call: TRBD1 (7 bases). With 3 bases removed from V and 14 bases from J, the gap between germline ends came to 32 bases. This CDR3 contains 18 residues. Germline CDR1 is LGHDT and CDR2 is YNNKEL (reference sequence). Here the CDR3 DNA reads TGTGCCAGCAGCCACCGCCAGGCCGAGGGACAGAGGGGGGCTAGGGAGTTCTTC. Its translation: CASSHRQAEGQRGAREFF.

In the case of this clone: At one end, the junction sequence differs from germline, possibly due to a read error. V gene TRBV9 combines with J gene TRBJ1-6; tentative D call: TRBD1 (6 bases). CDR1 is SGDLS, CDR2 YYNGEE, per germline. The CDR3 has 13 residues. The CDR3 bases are TGTGCCAGCAGCTCGAGAACCGGGACACAAGTCTACTTT. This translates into CASSSRTGTQVYF.

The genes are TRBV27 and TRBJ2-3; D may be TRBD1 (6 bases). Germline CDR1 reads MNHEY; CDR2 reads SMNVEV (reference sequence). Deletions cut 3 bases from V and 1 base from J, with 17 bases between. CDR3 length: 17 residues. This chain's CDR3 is CASSFVRDSGGTDTQYF. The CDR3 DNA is TGTGCCAGCAGTTTTGTCAGGGATTCAGGGGGCACAGATACGCAGTATTTT.

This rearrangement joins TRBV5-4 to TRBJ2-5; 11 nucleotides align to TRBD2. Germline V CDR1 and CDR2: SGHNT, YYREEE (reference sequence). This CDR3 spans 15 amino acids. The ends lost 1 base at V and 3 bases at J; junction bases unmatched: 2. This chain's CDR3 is CASSLTGLAEETQYF. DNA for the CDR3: TGTGCCAGCAGCTTGACGGGACTAGCGGAAGAGACCCAGTACTTC.

The CDR3 here is CASSKTNSETQYF. CDR3 bases: TGTGCCAGCAGTAAGACAAATTCAGAGACCCAGTACTTC. The chain employs TRBV27 and TRBJ2-5; D is undetermined. Germline V gene data show CDR1 as MNHEY and CDR2 as SMNVEV (reference sequence). V was trimmed by 5 bases and J by 4 bases, leaving 11 bases between them. The CDR3 is 13 amino acids.

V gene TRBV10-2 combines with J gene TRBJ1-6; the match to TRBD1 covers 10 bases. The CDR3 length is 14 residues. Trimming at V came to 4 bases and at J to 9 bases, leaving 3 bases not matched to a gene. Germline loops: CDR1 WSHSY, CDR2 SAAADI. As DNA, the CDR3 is TGCGCCAGCAGTGGGGGACAGGGGCCTTCACCCCTCCACTTT. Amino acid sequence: CASSGGQGPSPLHF.

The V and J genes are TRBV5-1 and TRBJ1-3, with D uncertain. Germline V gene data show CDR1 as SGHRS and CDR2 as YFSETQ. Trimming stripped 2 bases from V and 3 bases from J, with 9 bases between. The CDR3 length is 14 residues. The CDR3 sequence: CASSFGEGGNTIYF. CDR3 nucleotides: TGCGCCAGCAGCTTCGGGGAGGGTGGAAACACCATATATTTT. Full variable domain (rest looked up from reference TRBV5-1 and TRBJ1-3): KAGVTQTPRYLIKTRGQQVTLSCSPISGHRSVSWYQQTPGQGLQFLFEYFSETQRNKGNFPGRFSGRQFSNSRSEMNVSTLELGDSALYLCASSFGEGGNTIYFGEGSWLTVV.

The CDR3 sequence: CASSQVTGANVLTF. The DNA for the CDR3 is TGTGCCAGCAGCCAAGTAACTGGGGCCAACGTCCTGACTTTC. The chain joins TRBV3-1 (or the pseudogene TRBV3-2) to TRBJ2-6; D gene ambiguous. CDR1 is LGHDT, CDR2 YNNKEL, per germline (reference sequence). V lost 1 base, J lost 2 bases, and 3 bases lay in between. This CDR3 has 14 residues.

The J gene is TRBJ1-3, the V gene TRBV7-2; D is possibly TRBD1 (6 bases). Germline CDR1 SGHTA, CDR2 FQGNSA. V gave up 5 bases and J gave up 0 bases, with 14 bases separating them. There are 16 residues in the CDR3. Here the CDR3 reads CASSVLTGISGNTIYF. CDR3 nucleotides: TGTGCCAGCAGCGTACTAACAGGGATCTCTGGAAACACCATATATTTT.

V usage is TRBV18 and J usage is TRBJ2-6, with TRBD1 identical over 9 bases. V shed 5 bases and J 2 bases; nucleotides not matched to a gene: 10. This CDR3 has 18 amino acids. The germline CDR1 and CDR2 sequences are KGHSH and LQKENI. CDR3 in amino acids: CASSFPGQGTPGANVLTF. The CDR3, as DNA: TGTGCCAGCTCATTTCCGGGACAGGGAACTCCTGGGGCCAACGTCCTGACTTTC.

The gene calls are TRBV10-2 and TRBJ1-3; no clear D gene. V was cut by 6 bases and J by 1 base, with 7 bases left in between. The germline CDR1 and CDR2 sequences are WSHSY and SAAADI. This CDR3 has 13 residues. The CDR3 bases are TGCGCCAGCAGCCTAGATTCTGGAAACACCATATATTTT. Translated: CASSLDSGNTIYF.

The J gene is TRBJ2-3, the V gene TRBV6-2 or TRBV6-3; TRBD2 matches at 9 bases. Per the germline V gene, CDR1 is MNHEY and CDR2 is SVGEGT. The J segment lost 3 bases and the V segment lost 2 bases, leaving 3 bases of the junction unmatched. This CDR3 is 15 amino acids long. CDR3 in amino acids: CASSYGGGGTDTQYF. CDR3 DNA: TGTGCCAGCAGTTACGGCGGGGGGGGGACAGATACGCAGTATTTT.

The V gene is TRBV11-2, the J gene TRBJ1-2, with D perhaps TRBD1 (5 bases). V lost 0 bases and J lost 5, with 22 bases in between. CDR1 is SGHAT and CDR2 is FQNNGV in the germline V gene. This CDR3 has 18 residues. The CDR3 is CASSLDRVVWGGSYGYTF. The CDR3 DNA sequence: TGTGCCAGCAGCTTAGATCGTGTCGTGTGGGGGGGAAGTTATGGCTACACCTTC.

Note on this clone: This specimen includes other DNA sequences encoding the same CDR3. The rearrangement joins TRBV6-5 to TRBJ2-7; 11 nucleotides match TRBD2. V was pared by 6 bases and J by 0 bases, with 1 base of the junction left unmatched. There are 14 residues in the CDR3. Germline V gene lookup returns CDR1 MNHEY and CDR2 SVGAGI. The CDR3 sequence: CASRGLAASYEQYF. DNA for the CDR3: TGTGCCAGCAGGGGACTAGCGGCCTCCTACGAGCAGTACTTC.

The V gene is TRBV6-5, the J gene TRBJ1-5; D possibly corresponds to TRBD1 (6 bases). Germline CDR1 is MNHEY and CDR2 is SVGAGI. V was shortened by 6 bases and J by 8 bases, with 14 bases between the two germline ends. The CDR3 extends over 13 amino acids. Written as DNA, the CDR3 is TGTGCCAGCAGCCAGGGACATCAAAAGCCCCAGCATTTT. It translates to CASSQGHQKPQHF.

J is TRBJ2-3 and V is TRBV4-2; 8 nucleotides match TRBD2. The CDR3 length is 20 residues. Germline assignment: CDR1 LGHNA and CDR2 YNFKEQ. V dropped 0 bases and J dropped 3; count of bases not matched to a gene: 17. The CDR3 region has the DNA TGTGCCAGCAGCCAAGATCGGATCGGGAGCGGGAGAGGTGATACAGATACGCAGTATTTT. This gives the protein CASSQDRIGSGRGDTDTQYF.

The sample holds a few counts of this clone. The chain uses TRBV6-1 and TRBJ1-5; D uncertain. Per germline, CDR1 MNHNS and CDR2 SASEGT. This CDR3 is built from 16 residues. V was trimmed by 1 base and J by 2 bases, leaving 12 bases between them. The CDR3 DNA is TGTGCCAGCAGTGAAGGTTCGGGGTTTGGCAATCAGCCCCAGCATTTT. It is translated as CASSEGSGFGNQPQHF.

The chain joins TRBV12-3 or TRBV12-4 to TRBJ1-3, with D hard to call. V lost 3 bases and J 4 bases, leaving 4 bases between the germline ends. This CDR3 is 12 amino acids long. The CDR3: CASSFVGNTIYF. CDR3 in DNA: TGTGCCAGCAGTTTCGTGGGAAACACCATATATTTT.

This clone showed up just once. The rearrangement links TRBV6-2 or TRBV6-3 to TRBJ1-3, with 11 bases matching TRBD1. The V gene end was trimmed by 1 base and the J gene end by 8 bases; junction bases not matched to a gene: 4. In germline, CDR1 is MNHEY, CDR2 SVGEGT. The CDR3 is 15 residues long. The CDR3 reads CASSYFGQGADTIYF. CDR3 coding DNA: TGTGCCAGCAGTTACTTTGGACAGGGGGCAGACACCATATATTTT.